This T cell receptor beta chain was documented in a study of beta chain features in type 1 diabetes. Regarding the study as a whole: TCRB repertoires of naive, central memory and Treg cells appeared more similar among patients than among healthy donors. Shorter TCRB CDR3s, moderately but significantly so, were found in Type 1 diabetes patients in all four CD4+ subsets. HLA influence on TCRB rearrangement stayed unresolved here. The study found fewer insertions and more deletions at VDJ junctions in type 1 diabetes patients.

The V and J ends lost 0 bases and 4 bases respectively, with 10 bases between them. This CDR3 spans 14 amino acids. CDR1 SGDLS and CDR2 YYNGEE come from the germline V gene. Investigators reverse transcribed all isolated RNA, so they sequenced expressed TCRB transcripts. Profiled with immunoSEQ multiplex PCR; TCRdb holds only in-frame clones, not every one. The data show 350,000 to 450,000 clones, around 14% seen once. Regarding this clone: What it recognizes is unknown.

The sequenced sample consisted of naive CD4+ T cells from blood. This receptor was identified in a man under 40 in good health. The chain joins TRBV9 to TRBJ1-1; possibly TRBD1 for D (5 bases). The CDR3 is CASSVAGVGTEAFF. As DNA, the CDR3 is TGTGCCAGCAGCGTAGCGGGGGTGGGCACTGAAGCTTTCTTT.